Presented here are 10 T cell receptor beta chains from one specimen sequenced in a study of blood T cell repertoires in COVID-19 (dated by TCRdb to the early 2020s). Libraries were prepared through the immunoSEQ multiplex PCR assay. The immuneACCESS repertoire file appears here via TCRdb, limited to in-frame rearrangements. These files lack a portion of the clones; in checked studies, under half of the deficit traces to unresolved V genes, and the cause of the others is not known. The sample contains about 220,000 clones, 80% to 90% of them found a single time. Clones ranked in the top ten supply 3% to 4% of the sample. The material sequenced was PBMCs or T cells enriched from blood (not recorded which). Receptors were obtained from a woman aged 18-30 years in a cohort exposed to, infected with or recovered from COVID-19 (not recorded which).

V and J are TRBV11-3 and TRBJ1-3; D remains ambiguous. This CDR3 is 15 amino acids long. The V gene lost 1 base and the J gene lost 3 bases, with 10 bases spanning the gap. In germline, CDR1 is SGHNT, CDR2 YENEEA. The CDR3 nucleotides read TGTGCCAGCAGCTTAGGAGCAGCGGATGGAAACACCATATATTTT. Amino acids: CASSLGAADGNTIYF. Variable domain in full (rest from reference TRBV11-3 and TRBJ1-3): EAGVVQSPRYKIIEKKQPVAFWCNPISGHNTLYWYLQNLGQGPELLIRYENEEAVDDSQLPKDRFSAERLKGVDSTLKIQPAELGDSAVYLCASSLGAADGNTIYFGEGSWLTVV.

The chain employs TRBV4-2 and TRBJ2-2; D is perhaps TRBD2 (6 bases). V shed 4 bases and J shed 1 base, with 10 bases lying between them. CDR3 size: 15 residues. Per the germline V gene, CDR1 is LGHNA and CDR2 is YNFKEQ. The DNA of the CDR3 is TGTGCCAGCAGCCGGGACGGGGGGAACACCGGGGAGCTGTTTTTT. It specifies CASSRDGGNTGELFF.

The rearrangement uses TRBV6-5 and TRBJ1-2, with D possibly matching TRBD1 (5 bases). CDR3 length: 13 amino acids. Germline lookup yields CDR1 MNHEY and CDR2 SVGAGI. Trimming took 7 bases from V and 3 from J, leaving 12 bases between them. CDR3 in amino acids: CASKTTADYGYTF. The CDR3 DNA sequence: TGTGCCAGCAAAACGACAGCAGACTATGGCTACACCTTC.

The CDR3 DNA is TGTGCCAGCAGCCAAGATGGGGCCGCTAATGAAAAACTGTTTTTT. Protein sequence: CASSQDGAANEKLFF. The chain joins TRBV3-1 (or the pseudogene TRBV3-2) to TRBJ1-4; D is perhaps TRBD1 (5 bases). CDR1 is LGHDT and CDR2 is YNNKEL in the germline V gene (reference sequence). The CDR3 sequence is 15 residues long. Trimming pared 0 bases from V and 3 bases from J, leaving 8 bases between.

This clone was found once. The chain links TRBV19 to TRBJ2-5; tentatively, D is TRBD1 (5 bases). This CDR3 contains 12 residues. V lost 2 bases to trimming and J lost 4 bases, with 5 bases between them. From germline, CDR1 is LNHDA and CDR2 SQIVND (reference sequence). The CDR3 loop reads CASSIQGETQYF. CDR3 bases: TGTGCCAGTAGTATACAGGGAGAGACCCAGTACTTC. The entire variable domain, with the rest obtained from reference TRBV19 and TRBJ2-5, is as follows: DGGITQSPKYLFRKEGQNVTLSCEQNLNHDAMYWYRQDPGQGLRLIYYSQIVNDFQKGDIAEGYSVSREKKESFPLTVTSAQKNPTAFYLCASSIQGETQYFGPGTRLLVL.

The CDR3 is CASSDRQWQDTQYF. The CDR3 region has the DNA TGTGCCAGCAGCGACCGACAGTGGCAAGATACGCAGTATTTT. V is TRBV11-2 and J is TRBJ2-3; TRBD1 is a possible D gene (5 bases). The CDR3 loop spans 14 amino acids. V was clipped by 5 bases and J by 5 bases, with 14 bases between them. Germline CDR1 reads SGHAT; CDR2 reads FQNNGV.

CDR3 nucleotides: TGTGCCAGCAGCGCGGGACAGAGACTTAATTCACCCCTCCACTTT. It encodes CASSAGQRLNSPLHF. V gene TRBV9 combines with J gene TRBJ1-6; TRBD1 agrees at 7 bases. Germline V CDR1 and CDR2: SGDLS, YYNGEE. The J segment lost 6 bases and the V segment lost 3 bases, leaving 6 bases of the junction unmatched. This CDR3 is 15 amino acids long.

The chain recombines TRBV5-1 with TRBJ2-1; TRBD2 agrees at 10 bases. V shed 0 bases and J 4 bases; nucleotides not matched to a gene: 7. The germline V gene has CDR1 SGHRS and CDR2 YFSETQ. The length of the CDR3 is 17 residues. The CDR3: CASSLVRLAGNYNEQFF. Here the CDR3 DNA reads TGCGCCAGCAGCTTGGTTCGACTAGCGGGTAATTACAATGAGCAGTTCTTC.

The rearrangement uses TRBV18 and TRBJ1-4; 9 nucleotides line up with TRBD1. V dropped 3 bases and J dropped 8; count of bases not matched to a gene: 7. CDR3 length: 15 amino acids. Germline assignment: CDR1 KGHSH and CDR2 LQKENI. CDR3 in DNA: TGTGCCAGCTCACCGGGGACAGGGATCGACGAAAAACTGTTTTTT. It is translated as CASSPGTGIDEKLFF.

With respect to this clone: Germline and junction disagree at one end, which may indicate a read error. The chain's CDR3 is CVSRFQGGVSNEQFF. CDR3 sequence (DNA): TGTGTCAGCAGGTTTCAGGGAGGGGTGTCGAATGAGCAGTTCTTC. The chain combines TRBV2 with TRBJ2-1; 7 bases align to TRBD2. The CDR3 is made up of 15 amino acids. Per the germline V gene, CDR1 is SNHLY and CDR2 is FYNNEI.